This entry lists 27 T cell receptor beta chains sequenced from one sample in a study of CD8 T cells in ankylosing spondylitis. TCRdb ran MiXCR on the 5' RACE reads and lists one entry per CDR3 protein. The sample has about 240,000 distinct CDR3 sequences, roughly 8.6% seen once; the top ten hold under 7.5%. Material: blood, either unsorted or a sorted T cell fraction (not recorded which). The receptors originated from a male donor with ankylosing spondylitis or in good health (not recorded which).

This clonotype was observed many times. This rearrangement joins TRBV10-3 to TRBJ1-1; no clear D gene. The germline V gene encodes CDR1 ENHRY and CDR2 SYGVKD. The V gene lost 3 bases and the J gene lost 0 bases, with 8 bases spanning the gap. The CDR3 sequence is 14 residues long. CDR3 nucleotides: TGTGCCATCAGTGATTTCGCCCTGAACACTGAAGCTTTCTTT. It encodes CAISDFALNTEAFF.

This clonotype has ten or more counts. The chain links TRBV11-2 to TRBJ2-5, with 7 bases lining up with TRBD1. Germline CDR1 reads SGHAT; CDR2 reads FQNNGV. The junction had 11 bases not matched to a gene; V was cut back by 5 bases and J by 5 bases. The CDR3 runs to 15 residues. Here the CDR3 DNA reads TGTGCCAGCAGCAGGGGACAGCATTGGATGGAGACCCAGTACTTC. It is translated as CASSRGQHWMETQYF.

The genes are TRBV18 and TRBJ2-7; tentatively, D is TRBD1 (6 bases). Trimming removed 3 bases at V and 2 bases at J, with 8 bases between. The CDR3 runs 13 residues. Germline CDR1 is KGHSH and CDR2 is LQKENI. Here the CDR3 reads CASSPDSPYEQYF. CDR3 nucleotides: TGTGCCAGCTCACCGGACAGCCCCTACGAGCAGTACTTC.

This clonotype showed up just a few times. The rearrangement links TRBV10-2 to TRBJ2-1, with 8 bases lining up with TRBD2. The CDR3 contains 14 residues. In germline, CDR1 is WSHSY, CDR2 SAAADI. V dropped 6 bases and J dropped 2; count of bases not matched to a gene: 3. The CDR3, as DNA: TGCGCCAGCAGACCGGGAGGGCCCTACAATGAGCAGTTCTTC. Protein: CASRPGGPYNEQFF.

This clonotype has a count of ten or more. The chain is built from TRBV5-6 and TRBJ1-1, with 8 bases matching TRBD1. CDR1 and CDR2 (germline): SGHDT, YYEEEE. CDR3 size: 14 residues. V was pared by 3 bases and J by 1 base, with 2 bases of the junction left unmatched. The CDR3 is CASSWTGTNTEAFF. The DNA of the CDR3 is TGTGCCAGCAGCTGGACAGGGACGAACACTGAAGCTTTCTTT.

This clonotype was found a few times. The chain recombines TRBV19 with TRBJ1-2; no clear D. The CDR3 runs 15 residues. V lost 2 bases and J lost 4, with 14 bases in between. The germline CDR1 and CDR2 sequences are LNHDA and SQIVND (reference sequence). The CDR3 region has the DNA TGTGCCAGTAGTATAAACAGCCCTAAGAGCTATGGCTACACCTTC. This codes for CASSINSPKSYGYTF.

This clonotype was seen a few times. The rearrangement links TRBV5-1 to TRBJ2-3; no clear D gene. Germline-derived CDR1 and CDR2 are SGHRS and YFSETQ. The CDR3 is made up of 15 amino acids. With 2 bases removed from V and 1 base from J, the gap between germline ends came to 11 bases. This CDR3 is CASSFSKGRTDTQYF. CDR3 DNA sequence: TGCGCCAGCAGCTTTAGTAAGGGTCGCACAGATACGCAGTATTTT.

This clonotype was counted at least ten times. The V gene is TRBV5-1, the J gene TRBJ1-1, with a tentative D call TRBD1 (6 bases). V shed 0 bases and J shed 2 bases, with 14 bases lying between them. The CDR3 contains 16 residues. CDR1 and CDR2 (germline): SGHRS, YFSETQ. The CDR3 nucleotides read TGCGCCAGCAGCTTGGCCCCAGGACAGCTTAACACTGAAGCTTTCTTT. Translated: CASSLAPGQLNTEAFF.

CDR3 bases: TGTGCCTGCGATAACGGGGGTTCCGGGGAGCTGTTTTTT. The encoded protein is CACDNGGSGELFF. V is TRBV30 and J is TRBJ2-2; weak D call: TRBD2 (6 bases). V shed 6 bases and J shed 6 bases, with 14 bases lying between them. Germline values: CDR1 GTSNPN, CDR2 SVGIG (reference sequence). The CDR3 is made up of 13 amino acids.

This clonotype was counted ten times or more. In nucleotides, the CDR3 is TGCAGTGCTCCATCACCGGGGGGAGGGAACACTGAAGCTTTCTTT. Translated: CSAPSPGGGNTEAFF. The rearrangement links TRBV20-1 to TRBJ1-1, with D possibly TRBD1 on 5 matching bases. Germline V gene lookup returns CDR1 DFQATT and CDR2 SNEGSKA (reference sequence). This CDR3 is 15 amino acids long. V lost 5 bases and J 1 base, leaving 17 bases between the germline ends.

This clonotype has at least ten counts. The rearrangement joins TRBV20-1 to TRBJ2-7, with 7 positions matching TRBD2. This CDR3 is 14 amino acids long. V lost 5 bases and J lost 6; bases outside the gene matches: 13. Germline V gene lookup returns CDR1 DFQATT and CDR2 SNEGSKA (reference sequence). CDR3 residues: CSARPRLALGEQYF. The CDR3 DNA reads TGCAGTGCTCGACCTAGACTAGCTCTCGGCGAGCAGTACTTC.

This clonotype was detected a few times. The V gene is TRBV20-1, the J gene TRBJ2-1, with D maybe TRBD2 (6 bases). The CDR3 length is 16 residues. V was pared by 1 base and J by 0 bases, with 13 bases between. Germline-derived CDR1 and CDR2 are DFQATT and SNEGSKA (reference sequence). Here the CDR3 reads CSARGGGVFSYNEQFF. In DNA, the CDR3 is TGCAGTGCTAGAGGGGGCGGGGTTTTCTCCTACAATGAGCAGTTCTTC.

Many counts were recorded for this clonotype. V and J are TRBV12-3 or TRBV12-4 and TRBJ2-3; perhaps TRBD1 as D (6 bases). CDR3 length: 14 residues. The V gene lost 3 bases and the J gene lost 2 bases, with 9 bases spanning the gap. Written as DNA, the CDR3 is TGTGCCAGCAGTTTCGGGACATCCACAGATACGCAGTATTTT. Its protein product is CASSFGTSTDTQYF.

This clonotype occurred many times. This chain links TRBV12-3 or TRBV12-4 with TRBJ2-2, with D possibly being TRBD1 (5 bases). The V gene lost 7 bases and the J gene lost 6 bases, with 9 bases spanning the gap. This CDR3 has 12 amino acids. The DNA for the CDR3 is TGTGCCAGCACTCCAGGGCCCGGGGAGCTGTTTTTT. Its protein product is CASTPGPGELFF.

Only a few counts were recorded for this clonotype. The rearrangement joins TRBV11-2 to TRBJ2-4; the D gene is possibly TRBD2 (6 bases). This CDR3 contains 16 residues. Trimming stripped 0 bases from V and 0 bases from J, with 9 bases between. Germline CDR1 reads SGHAT; CDR2 reads FQNNGV. CDR3 sequence (DNA): TGTGCCAGCAGCTTAGAGGAGGGGAAAGCCAAAAACATTCAGTACTTC. This codes for CASSLEEGKAKNIQYF.

This clonotype appeared many times. The J gene is TRBJ1-2, the V gene TRBV7-2; perhaps TRBD1 as D (5 bases). The CDR3 totals 16 residues. Germline CDR1 reads SGHTA; CDR2 reads FQGNSA. Trimming took 0 bases from V and 2 from J, leaving 13 bases between them. The CDR3 DNA sequence: TGTGCCAGCAGCTTAGCATCGGGGGTCCTGAACTATGGCTACACCTTC. This sequence encodes CASSLASGVLNYGYTF. Full variable domain (missing parts from reference TRBV7-2 and TRBJ1-2): GAGVSQSPSNKVTEKGKDVELRCDPISGHTALYWYRQSLGQGLEFLIYFQGNSAPDKSGLPSDRFSAERTGGSVSTLTIQRTQQEDSAVYLCASSLASGVLNYGYTFGSGTRLTVV.

A few counts support this clonotype. This CDR3 is CASSLGLQGLYEQYF. As DNA, the CDR3 is TGTGCCAGCAGCTTGGGGCTGCAGGGGCTATACGAGCAGTACTTC. The chain is built from TRBV5-5 and TRBJ2-7; D perhaps matches TRBD1 (6 bases). Germline V lookup: CDR1 SGHKS, CDR2 YYEKEE (reference sequence). The germline V and J ends were trimmed by 0 bases and 4 bases, with 14 bases remaining between them. The CDR3 has 15 amino acids.

This clonotype was counted ten times or more. The gene calls are TRBV20-1 and TRBJ1-2; 7 bases are shared with TRBD1. The CDR3 consists of 14 residues. V lost 1 base to trimming and J lost 7 bases; unmatched junction nucleotides: 9. CDR1 and CDR2 from the germline V gene are DFQATT and SNEGSKA (reference sequence). CDR3 residues: CSARGTGENGGYTF. CDR3 nucleotides: TGCAGTGCTAGAGGTACAGGGGAAAACGGTGGCTACACCTTC.

The chain joins TRBV7-9 to TRBJ1-5; 9 bases map to TRBD1. J was trimmed by 4 bases and V by 5 bases; bases with no gene match: 9. This CDR3 spans 16 amino acids. CDR1 is SEHNR, CDR2 FQNEAQ, per germline (reference sequence). The CDR3 sequence is CASSRRQGGRNQPQHF. The CDR3 DNA follows: TGTGCCAGCAGCCGCCGACAGGGGGGACGGAATCAGCCCCAGCATTTT.

This clonotype was seen many times. The rearrangement uses TRBV10-3 and TRBJ1-5; 8 positions match TRBD1. V lost 2 bases, J lost 2 bases, and 5 bases stayed unmatched. CDR3 size: 16 residues. Germline V lookup: CDR1 ENHRY, CDR2 SYGVKD. CDR3 protein: CAISEGRQGRNQPQHF. The CDR3 coding sequence is TGTGCCATCAGTGAGGGGAGACAGGGGCGCAATCAGCCCCAGCATTTT.

The sample holds many counts of this clonotype. The rearrangement joins TRBV24-1 to TRBJ1-2, with D possibly being TRBD1 (6 bases). V was shortened by 5 bases and J by 3 bases, with 9 bases between the two germline ends. In germline, CDR1 is KGHDR, CDR2 SFDVKD. There are 13 residues in the CDR3. The CDR3 nucleotides read TGTGCCACCAGTGCGACAGGCTACTATGGCTACACCTTC. This sequence encodes CATSATGYYGYTF.

This clonotype showed up many times. This rearrangement joins TRBV7-2 to TRBJ2-1, with 8 bases identical to TRBD1. The V gene end was trimmed by 8 bases and the J gene end by 7 bases; junction bases not matched to a gene: 10. CDR1 is SGHTA and CDR2 is FQGNSA in the germline V gene. The CDR3 totals 14 residues. CDR3 sequence (DNA): TGTGCCAGCGGAGTGGACAGGGCGAGGAATGAGCAGTTCTTC. Its translation is CASGVDRARNEQFF.

Of note for this clonotype: A much larger clone lies one base from this, so it may be a read error. This rearrangement joins TRBV6-1 to TRBJ2-4; D is undetermined. Germline V gene sequence: CDR1 MNHNS, CDR2 SASEGT. This CDR3 is built from 13 residues. The CDR3 DNA follows: TGTGCCAGCCAATCACGAGCCAAAAACACTCAGTACTTC. It encodes CASQSRAKNTQYF.

Ten or more counts support this clonotype. This chain uses TRBV7-6 with TRBJ2-2; D is undetermined. Trimming took 8 bases from V and 0 from J, leaving 7 bases between them. The V gene's germline CDR1 is SGHVS and CDR2 FNYEAQ. The CDR3 is 13 amino acids. In nucleotides, the CDR3 is TGTGCCAGCTCAGCCACGAACACCGGGGAGCTGTTTTTT. Translation gives CASSATNTGELFF.

This clonotype was recorded many times. This chain connects TRBV6-5 to TRBJ2-1, with 7 bases lining up with TRBD2. The V gene's germline CDR1 is MNHEY and CDR2 SVGAGI. Unmatched junction bases numbered 5, after V lost 0 bases and J lost 6 bases. The CDR3 has 15 residues. The CDR3 loop is CASSYSGGVSNEQFF. Written as DNA, the CDR3 is TGTGCCAGCAGTTACTCGGGGGGGGTTAGCAATGAGCAGTTCTTC.

This clonotype has a count of ten or more. The chain uses TRBV9 and TRBJ1-1; 8 bases agree with TRBD1. The J segment lost 6 bases and the V segment lost 1 base, leaving 2 bases of the junction unmatched. Germline V gene sequence: CDR1 SGDLS, CDR2 YYNGEE. The CDR3 sequence is 13 residues long. For the CDR3, the DNA is TGTGCCAGCAGCGTACGACAGGGGTCTGAAGCTTTCTTT. Translating it yields CASSVRQGSEAFF.

This clonotype was seen many times. The CDR3 nucleotides are TGCAGTGCTAGGAAGGGGATCCTGAGGGAAGCTTTCTTT. This sequence encodes CSARKGILREAFF. The chain is built from TRBV20-1 and TRBJ1-1, with a possible D match to TRBD1 (5 bases). This CDR3 has 13 residues. Deletions cut 3 bases from V and 8 bases from J, with 16 bases between. Germline V gene data show CDR1 as DFQATT and CDR2 as SNEGSKA (reference sequence).